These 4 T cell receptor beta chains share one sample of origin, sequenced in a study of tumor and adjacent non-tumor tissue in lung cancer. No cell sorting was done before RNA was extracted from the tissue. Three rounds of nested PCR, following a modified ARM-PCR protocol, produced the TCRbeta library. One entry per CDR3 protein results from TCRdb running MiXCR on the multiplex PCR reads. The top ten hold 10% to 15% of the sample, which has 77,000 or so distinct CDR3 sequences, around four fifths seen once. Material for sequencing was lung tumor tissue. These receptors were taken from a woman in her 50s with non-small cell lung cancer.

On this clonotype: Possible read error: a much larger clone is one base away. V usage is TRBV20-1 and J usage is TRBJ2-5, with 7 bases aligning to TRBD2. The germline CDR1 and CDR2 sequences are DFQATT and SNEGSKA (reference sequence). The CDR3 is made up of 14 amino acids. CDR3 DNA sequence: TGCAGTGTTAGAGTGGGGGAGGGGCAAGAGACCCAGTACTTC. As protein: CSVRVGEGQETQYF.

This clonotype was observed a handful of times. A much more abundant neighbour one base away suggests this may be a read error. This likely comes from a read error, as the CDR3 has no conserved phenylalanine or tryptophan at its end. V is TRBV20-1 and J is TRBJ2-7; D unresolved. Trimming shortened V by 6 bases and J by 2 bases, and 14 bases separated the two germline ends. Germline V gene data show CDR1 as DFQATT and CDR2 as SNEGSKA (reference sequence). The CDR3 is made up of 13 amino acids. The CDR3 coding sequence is TGCAGTGCAAGAAGGCTCGATACCTACGAGCAGTACCTC. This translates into CSARRLDTYEQYL.

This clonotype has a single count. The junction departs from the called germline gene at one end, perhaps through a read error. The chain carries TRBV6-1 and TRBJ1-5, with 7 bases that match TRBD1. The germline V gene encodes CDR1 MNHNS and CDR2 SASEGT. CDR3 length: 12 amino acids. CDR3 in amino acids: CVSWDSNQPQHF. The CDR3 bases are TGTGTCAGCTGGGACAGTAATCAGCCCCAGCATTTT.

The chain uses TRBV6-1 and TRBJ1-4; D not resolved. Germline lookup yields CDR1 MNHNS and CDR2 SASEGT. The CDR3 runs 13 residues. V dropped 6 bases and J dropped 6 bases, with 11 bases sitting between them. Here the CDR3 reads CASSDWSDEKLFF. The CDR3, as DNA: TGTGCCAGCAGCGACTGGTCCGATGAAAAACTGTTTTTT.